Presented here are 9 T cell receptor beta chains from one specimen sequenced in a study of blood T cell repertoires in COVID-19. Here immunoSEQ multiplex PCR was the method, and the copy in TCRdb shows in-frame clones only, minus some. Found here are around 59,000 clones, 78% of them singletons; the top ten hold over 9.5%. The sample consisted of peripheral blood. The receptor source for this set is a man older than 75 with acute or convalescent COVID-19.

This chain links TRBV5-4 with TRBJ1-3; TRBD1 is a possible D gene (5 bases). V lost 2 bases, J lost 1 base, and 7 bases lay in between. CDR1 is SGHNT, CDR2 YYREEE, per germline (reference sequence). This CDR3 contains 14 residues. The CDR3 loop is CASSFGGSGNTIYF. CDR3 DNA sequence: TGTGCCAGCAGCTTCGGGGGATCTGGAAACACCATATATTTT.

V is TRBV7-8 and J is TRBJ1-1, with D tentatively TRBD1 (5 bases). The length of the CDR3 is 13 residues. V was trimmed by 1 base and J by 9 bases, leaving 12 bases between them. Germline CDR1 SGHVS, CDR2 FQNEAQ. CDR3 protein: CASSLEVSGKAFF. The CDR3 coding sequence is TGTGCCAGCAGCTTAGAAGTTTCAGGGAAAGCTTTCTTT.

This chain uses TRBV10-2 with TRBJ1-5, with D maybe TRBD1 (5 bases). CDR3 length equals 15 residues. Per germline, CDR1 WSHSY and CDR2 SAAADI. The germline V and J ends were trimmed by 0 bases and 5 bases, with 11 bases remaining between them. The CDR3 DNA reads TGCGCCAGCAGTGAGTCGGTAGGGGAAGATCAGCCCCAGCATTTT. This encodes CASSESVGEDQPQHF.

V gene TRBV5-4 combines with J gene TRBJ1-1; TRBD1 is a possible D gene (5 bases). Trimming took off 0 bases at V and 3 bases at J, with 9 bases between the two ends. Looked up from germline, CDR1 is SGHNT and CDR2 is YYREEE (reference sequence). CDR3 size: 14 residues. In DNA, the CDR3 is TGTGCCAGCAGCTTGGGGGGGGTGGACACTGAAGCTTTCTTT. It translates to CASSLGGVDTEAFF.

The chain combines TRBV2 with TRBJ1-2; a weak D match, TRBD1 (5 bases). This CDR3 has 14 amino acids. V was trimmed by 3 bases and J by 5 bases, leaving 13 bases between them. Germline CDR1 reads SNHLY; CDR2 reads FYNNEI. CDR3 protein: CASSDGQGGYGYTF. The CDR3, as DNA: TGTGCCAGCAGTGATGGCCAGGGCGGTTATGGCTACACCTTC.

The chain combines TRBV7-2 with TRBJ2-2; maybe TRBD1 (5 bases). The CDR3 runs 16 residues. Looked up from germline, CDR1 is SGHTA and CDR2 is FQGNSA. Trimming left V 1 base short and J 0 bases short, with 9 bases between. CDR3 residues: CASSLDRIANTGELFF. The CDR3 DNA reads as TGTGCCAGCAGCTTAGACAGGATCGCGAACACCGGGGAGCTGTTTTTT.

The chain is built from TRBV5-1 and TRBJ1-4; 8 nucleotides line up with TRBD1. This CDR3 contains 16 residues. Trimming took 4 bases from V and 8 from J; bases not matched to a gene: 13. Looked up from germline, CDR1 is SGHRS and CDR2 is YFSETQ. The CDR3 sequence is CASSPTRQGAGEKLFF. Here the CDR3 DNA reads TGCGCCAGCAGCCCCACGCGGCAGGGGGCTGGGGAAAAACTGTTTTTT.

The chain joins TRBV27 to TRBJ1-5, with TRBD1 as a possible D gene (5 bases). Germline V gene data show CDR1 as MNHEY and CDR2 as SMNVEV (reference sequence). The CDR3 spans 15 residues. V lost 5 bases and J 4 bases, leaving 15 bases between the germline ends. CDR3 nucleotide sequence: TGTGCCAGCAGTCCGGGGGAGGCAGGTAATCAGCCCCAGCATTTT. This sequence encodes CASSPGEAGNQPQHF.

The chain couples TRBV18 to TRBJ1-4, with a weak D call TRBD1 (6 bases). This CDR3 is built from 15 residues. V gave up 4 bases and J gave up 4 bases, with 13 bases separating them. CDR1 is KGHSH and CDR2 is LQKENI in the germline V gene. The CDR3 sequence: CASSLRDTDNEKLFF. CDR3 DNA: TGTGCCAGCTCACTAAGGGACACCGATAATGAAAAACTGTTTTTT.